The 28 T cell receptor beta chains presented below share a single source sample, sequenced in a study of cytomegalovirus exposure and HLA in healthy donors. The PCR ran on 60 Vbeta and 13 Jbeta primers. Profiling relied on immunoSEQ multiplex PCR, and the TCRdb table lists in-frame clones only, not all of them. The sample holds around 75,000 clones, around 78% seen once. The material sequenced was PBMCs. Receptors originate from a man aged 35 to 55 in good health and CMV-seronegative.

Only a few counts were recorded for this clone. The chain employs TRBV7-9 and TRBJ1-1; D is ambiguous. Germline lookup yields CDR1 SEHNR and CDR2 FQNEAQ (reference sequence). V was shortened by 1 base and J by 4 bases, with 7 bases between the two germline ends. The CDR3 has 13 amino acids. The CDR3 DNA sequence: TGTGCCAGCAGCTTAGAATCCAGCACTGAAGCTTTCTTT. This encodes CASSLESSTEAFF.

The rearrangement joins TRBV18 to TRBJ2-7; TRBD1 aligns across 8 bases. The CDR3 is 15 amino acids. CDR1 and CDR2 (germline): KGHSH, LQKENI. The junction had 7 bases not matched to a gene; V was cut back by 4 bases and J by 2 bases. CDR3 sequence reads: CASSQPDREAYEQYF. As DNA, the CDR3 is TGTGCCAGCTCACAACCGGACAGGGAGGCCTACGAGCAGTACTTC.

This chain uses TRBV16 with TRBJ1-1; perhaps TRBD1 as D (5 bases). Per the germline V gene, CDR1 is KGHSY and CDR2 is FQNENV. V dropped 0 bases and J dropped 4 bases, with 9 bases sitting between them. CDR3 size: 14 residues. This CDR3 is CASSQSRQGTEAFF. CDR3 nucleotide sequence: TGTGCCAGCAGCCAATCAAGGCAGGGCACTGAAGCTTTCTTT. Supplemented by reference TRBV16 and TRBJ1-1, the full variable domain reads GEEVAQTPKHLVRGEGQKAKLYCAPIKGHSYVFWYQQVLKNEFKFLISFQNENVFDETGMPKERFSAKCLPNSPCSLEIQATKLEDSAVYFCASSQSRQGTEAFFGQGTRLTVV.

V is TRBV15 and J is TRBJ1-1; D gene unclear. The CDR3 extends over 11 amino acids. Germline V CDR1 and CDR2: LNHNV, YYDKDF (reference sequence). Trimming shortened V by 8 bases and J by 0 bases, and 4 bases separated the two germline ends. This CDR3 is CATRVNTEAFF. The CDR3 DNA sequence: TGTGCCACCCGGGTGAACACTGAAGCTTTCTTT.

This clone was seen only a few times. The V gene is TRBV30, the J gene TRBJ1-3, with D perhaps TRBD1 (5 bases). Per germline, CDR1 GTSNPN and CDR2 SVGIG (reference sequence). Trimming cost V 5 bases and J 3 bases, with 11 bases left between them. The CDR3 runs 13 residues. The chain's CDR3 is CAWRDSNGNTIYF. CDR3 sequence (DNA): TGTGCCTGGCGGGACTCGAATGGAAACACCATATATTTT.

V is TRBV7-2 and J is TRBJ1-5; possibly TRBD1 for D (5 bases). The CDR3 length is 14 residues. Germline assignment: CDR1 SGHTA and CDR2 FQGNSA. With 3 bases removed from V and 9 bases from J, the gap between germline ends came to 15 bases. The CDR3 DNA follows: TGTGCCAGCAGCTTTCAGGACAATAAAATGCCCCAGCATTTT. This encodes CASSFQDNKMPQHF.

The DNA for the CDR3 is TGTGCCAGCAGCATAACAATCGACAGCTACGAGCAGTACTTC. Amino acids: CASSITIDSYEQYF. This chain connects TRBV7-8 to TRBJ2-7, with D tentatively TRBD1 (5 bases). Germline V lookup: CDR1 SGHVS, CDR2 FQNEAQ. Trimming cost V 5 bases and J 3 bases, with 14 bases left between them. The CDR3 consists of 14 residues.

This rearrangement joins TRBV27 to TRBJ1-1, with TRBD1 matching over 9 bases. Germline V gene data show CDR1 as MNHEY and CDR2 as SMNVEV (reference sequence). The CDR3 is 20 residues long. With V trimmed by 3 bases and J by 1 base, 18 bases remained unmatched. CDR3 sequence (DNA): TGTGCCAGCAGTTTGCAATTCCTCTACAGGGGGCGAGCGGGGAACACTGAAGCTTTCTTT. Amino acids: CASSLQFLYRGRAGNTEAFF.

The chain employs TRBV7-6 and TRBJ2-4; 7 nucleotides match TRBD2. Germline trimming cut 4 bases from V and 8 bases from J; bases unmatched to any gene: 8. Germline V gene lookup returns CDR1 SGHVS and CDR2 FNYEAQ. This CDR3 contains 14 residues. The CDR3 protein is CASSSLGGRDIQYF. The CDR3, as DNA: TGTGCCAGCAGCTCCCTGGGAGGGAGAGACATTCAGTACTTC.

The chain joins TRBV5-1 to TRBJ1-5; 7 bases are a match to TRBD1. Germline CDR1 SGHRS, CDR2 YFSETQ. The CDR3 is 14 amino acids. V shed 2 bases and J 5 bases; nucleotides not matched to a gene: 4. This chain's CDR3 is CASSFTGDDQPQHF. The CDR3, as DNA: TGCGCCAGCAGCTTTACAGGGGACGATCAGCCCCAGCATTTT.

J is TRBJ1-2 and V is TRBV7-8, with D unclear. The CDR3 is 13 residues long. V was cut by 8 bases and J by 3 bases, with 13 bases left in between. Germline V gene data show CDR1 as SGHVS and CDR2 as FQNEAQ. The CDR3 protein is CASAPHADYGYTF. The DNA for the CDR3 is TGTGCCAGCGCCCCTCACGCAGACTATGGCTACACCTTC.

The chain has TRBV30 and TRBJ1-3; D unresolved. Trimming took off 0 bases at V and 7 bases at J, with 13 bases between the two ends. Germline-derived CDR1 and CDR2 are GTSNPN and SVGIG (reference sequence). This CDR3 is built from 14 residues. The CDR3 nucleotides read TGTGCCTGGAGTGTACGCGGACTAATCAACACCATATATTTT. Translated, it gives CAWSVRGLINTIYF.

This clone appeared a few times. The rearrangement links TRBV5-1 to TRBJ2-1; D is unresolved. Trimming pared 1 base from V and 7 bases from J, leaving 12 bases between. Germline CDR1 SGHRS, CDR2 YFSETQ. The CDR3 is made up of 14 amino acids. The chain's CDR3 is CASSLLLLRNEQFF. Here the CDR3 DNA reads TGCGCCAGCAGCTTGCTTTTGTTGAGGAATGAGCAGTTCTTC.

The chain has TRBV7-9 and TRBJ1-2; D remains unclear. V lost 3 bases, J lost 2 bases, and 10 bases lay in between. CDR1 and CDR2 (germline): SEHNR, FQNEAQ (reference sequence). The CDR3 is 14 residues long. CDR3 sequence (DNA): TGTGCCAGCAGCTTCGGCGGAATCAACTATGGCTACACCTTC. The encoded protein is CASSFGGINYGYTF.

V gene TRBV5-4 combines with J gene TRBJ2-5; maybe TRBD1 (6 bases). The J call is uncertain, as TRBJ2-7 better fits the DNA end. The CDR3 is 15 residues long. From germline, CDR1 is SGHNT and CDR2 YYREEE (reference sequence). DNA of the CDR3: TGTGCCAGCAGCTTGGAGGGGACATTCTCCTACGAGCAGTACTTC. Translated: CASSLEGTFSYEQYF.

The J gene is TRBJ2-3, the V gene TRBV6-4; the match to TRBD2 covers 10 bases. CDR3 size: 15 residues. Germline V gene sequence: CDR1 MRHNA, CDR2 SNTAGT. Losses at the gene ends were 4 bases for V and 6 bases for J; bases not matched to a gene: 7. The CDR3, as DNA: TGTGCCAGCAGTGTTAGCGGGGGGCCAAGGGATACGCAGTATTTT. Amino acid sequence: CASSVSGGPRDTQYF.

This clone occurred a few times. The chain combines TRBV28 with TRBJ2-5; 8 bases match TRBD1. CDR1 and CDR2 from the germline V gene are MDHEN and SYDVKM. This CDR3 comprises 16 residues. V lost 1 base, J lost 10 bases, and 14 bases stayed unmatched. CDR3: CASSLYGQGLQGGQYF. CDR3 sequence (DNA): TGTGCCAGCAGTTTATATGGACAGGGACTTCAAGGGGGCCAGTACTTC.

As DNA, the CDR3 is TGTGCCAGCAGTGCGGGCGGGTCCTCCTACGCGCAGTACTTC. Its translation: CASSAGGSSYAQYF. This chain uses TRBV28 with TRBJ2-5, with a weak D call TRBD2 (5 bases). This CDR3 is 14 amino acids long. From germline, CDR1 is MDHEN and CDR2 SYDVKM. Trimming stripped 5 bases from V and 11 bases from J, with 21 bases between. Drawing the rest from reference TRBV28 and TRBJ2-5, the complete variable domain is DVKVTQSSRYLVKRTGEKVFLECVQDMDHENMFWYRQDPGLGLRLIYFSYDVKMKEKGDIPEGYSVSREKKERFSLILESASTNQTSMYLCASSAGGSSYAQYFGPGTRLLVL.

V is TRBV5-1 and J is TRBJ1-6; D might be TRBD1 (5 bases). The CDR3 has 17 amino acids. The germline gives CDR1 SGHRS, CDR2 YFSETQ. V dropped 0 bases and J dropped 6 bases, with 16 bases sitting between them. The CDR3: CASSLDPGLGVNSPLHF. The CDR3 DNA follows: TGCGCCAGCAGCTTGGACCCGGGACTGGGCGTTAATTCACCCCTCCACTTT.

V gene TRBV29-1 combines with J gene TRBJ1-1; possibly TRBD1 for D (6 bases). Trimming cost V 5 bases and J 4 bases, with 11 bases left between them. This CDR3 has 12 residues. CDR1 and CDR2 (germline): SQVTM, ANQGSEA. The CDR3 DNA follows: TGCAGCGTTCGGCTGGGGGCCACTGAAGCTTTCTTT. Its protein is CSVRLGATEAFF.

This clone was detected once. The genes are TRBV7-2 and TRBJ1-2, with a weak D call TRBD1 (6 bases). The CDR3 spans 14 residues. Trimming pared 1 base from V and 8 bases from J, leaving 14 bases between. Germline V gene sequence: CDR1 SGHTA, CDR2 FQGNSA. The CDR3 bases are TGTGCCAGCAGCTTAGACAGGGCTAGTAGAGGCTACACCTTC. This gives the protein CASSLDRASRGYTF.

The J gene is TRBJ2-7, the V gene TRBV30, with TRBD1 as a possible D gene (6 bases). Germline assignment: CDR1 GTSNPN and CDR2 SVGIG (reference sequence). Trimming left V 2 bases short and J 7 bases short, with 12 bases between. This CDR3 contains 12 residues. The CDR3 nucleotides read TGTGCCTGGAGTAGCTCAGGGGTTGAGCAGTACTTC. Translating it yields CAWSSSGVEQYF.

The chain joins TRBV4-1 to TRBJ1-1, with 10 bases fitting TRBD1. Per the germline V gene, CDR1 is MGHRA and CDR2 is YSYEKL. J was trimmed by 3 bases and V by 5 bases; bases with no gene match: 3. The CDR3 length is 14 residues. CDR3 DNA: TGCGCCAGCAGCAGACAGGGGGCCTACACTGAAGCTTTCTTT. Amino acids: CASSRQGAYTEAFF.

The table lists this clone with a count of one. This chain connects TRBV10-3 to TRBJ1-3; D gene ambiguous. The CDR3 is 14 amino acids. CDR1 and CDR2 (germline): ENHRY, SYGVKD. V dropped 5 bases and J dropped 0 bases, with 8 bases sitting between them. CDR3 coding DNA: TGTGCCATCAGTTCTCCGGGCTCTGGAAACACCATATATTTT. Its protein is CAISSPGSGNTIYF.

The J gene is TRBJ1-2, the V gene TRBV28; D call uncertain. Germline V gene lookup returns CDR1 MDHEN and CDR2 SYDVKM. This CDR3 contains 12 residues. The V end lost 3 bases, the J end lost 4 bases, and 6 bases lay between the germline ends. CDR3 sequence: CASSFSSYGYTF. The CDR3 bases are TGTGCCAGCAGTTTTAGTTCCTATGGCTACACCTTC.

In its sample, this clone was seen once. The CDR3 nucleotides read TGTGCCAGCAGCTTAGTCAACAGGGGAAGCACAGATACGCAGTATTTT. This gives the protein CASSLVNRGSTDTQYF. The chain links TRBV7-9 to TRBJ2-3; 7 bases are shared with TRBD1. The CDR3 sequence is 16 residues long. V trimming: 1 base; J trimming: 0 bases; junction bases outside the gene matches: 4. Germline CDR1 reads SEHNR; CDR2 reads FQNEAQ (reference sequence).

The chain carries TRBV4-1 and TRBJ2-6, with 9 bases that match TRBD1. This CDR3 comprises 19 residues. The V gene end was trimmed by 1 base and the J gene end by 1 base; junction bases not matched to a gene: 8. Germline CDR1 reads MGHRA; CDR2 reads YSYEKL. The DNA of the CDR3 is TGCGCCAGCAGCCAAGCGCCGGGACAGGGTGTATCTGGGGCCAACGTCCTGACTTTC. Translating gives CASSQAPGQGVSGANVLTF.

V usage is TRBV5-4 and J usage is TRBJ2-3, with 8 positions matching TRBD1. CDR3 size: 14 residues. The germline gives CDR1 SGHNT, CDR2 YYREEE (reference sequence). Trimming removed 3 bases from V and 3 bases from J; junction bases left unmatched: 3. This CDR3 is CASSSRQGTDTQYF. As DNA, the CDR3 is TGTGCCAGCAGCTCTAGACAGGGGACAGATACGCAGTATTTT.